The 27 T cell receptor beta chains listed next were all sequenced from one sample in a study of shared clonotypes between healthy human individuals. Clones were sequenced by immunoSEQ multiplex PCR, and TCRdb holds only the in-frame ones, with some missing. The sample holds about half a million clones; over 75% are singletons and the top ten take roughly an eighth. Specimen: PBMCs. The receptors stem from a woman aged 40 to 50 in good health. Some clones in this sample may be carry-over from other donors' samples.

On this clone: Given a much more abundant clone one base away, this may be a read error. The same CDR3 also results from other DNA sequences found in this sample. Here the CDR3 reads CASSDSGRINSPLHF. The CDR3, as DNA: TGTGCCAGCAGCGATTCTGGGAGAATCAATTCACCCCTCCACTTT. The V and J genes are TRBV11-2 and TRBJ1-6; D remains ambiguous. The V and J ends lost 5 bases and 7 bases respectively, with 15 bases between them. This CDR3 comprises 15 residues. In germline, CDR1 is SGHAT, CDR2 FQNNGV.

V gene TRBV28 combines with J gene TRBJ1-3; a weak D match, TRBD1 (5 bases). Germline assignment: CDR1 MDHEN and CDR2 SYDVKM. CDR3 size: 13 residues. Deletions cut 6 bases from V and 8 bases from J, with 14 bases between. The CDR3 protein is CASSRPLGDTIYF. The CDR3 DNA sequence: TGTGCCAGCAGCCGCCCCCTAGGGGACACCATATATTTT.

The CDR3 nucleotides are TGCGCCAGCACGGGGGGAGACTACAATGAGCAGTTCTTC. Translating gives CASTGGDYNEQFF. V and J are TRBV5-1 and TRBJ2-1, with 7 bases identical to TRBD2. The V gene end was trimmed by 6 bases and the J gene end by 3 bases; junction bases not matched to a gene: 3. CDR3 length: 13 residues. The germline gives CDR1 SGHRS, CDR2 YFSETQ.

This clone came up a few times. The J gene is TRBJ1-1, the V gene TRBV18, with D uncertain. The CDR3 has 14 amino acids. Germline-derived CDR1 and CDR2 are KGHSH and LQKENI. V was pared by 0 bases and J by 3 bases, with 8 bases between. The CDR3 here is CASSPPTVDTEAFF. The CDR3 DNA reads TGTGCCAGCTCACCACCGACGGTGGACACTGAAGCTTTCTTT.

The rearrangement joins TRBV27 to TRBJ1-2; D is undetermined. This CDR3 spans 13 amino acids. Germline V gene lookup returns CDR1 MNHEY and CDR2 SMNVEV (reference sequence). V shed 5 bases and J shed 0 bases, with 7 bases lying between them. CDR3: CASSPEANYGYTF. CDR3 nucleotide sequence: TGTGCCAGCAGTCCCGAAGCTAACTATGGCTACACCTTC.

The chain couples TRBV7-2 to TRBJ2-3, with D unresolved. The V gene's germline CDR1 is SGHTA and CDR2 FQGNSA. The CDR3 covers 14 residues. Trimming pared 5 bases from V and 3 bases from J, leaving 12 bases between. As DNA, the CDR3 is TGTGCCAGCAGCCCATCGTTGCGGACAGATACGCAGTATTTT. Translating gives CASSPSLRTDTQYF.

The chain is built from TRBV30 and TRBJ2-3; D is undetermined. Germline V gene sequence: CDR1 GTSNPN, CDR2 SVGIG (reference sequence). The CDR3 runs to 13 residues. V was cut by 4 bases and J by 4 bases, with 12 bases left in between. CDR3 coding DNA: TGTGCCTGGATTCTGGCAGGATCAGATACGCAGTATTTT. Translating gives CAWILAGSDTQYF.

For this clone: A far larger clone differs by one base, so this is likely a read error. This rearrangement joins TRBV4-1 to TRBJ2-1; D is unresolved. Germline CDR1 MGHRA, CDR2 YSYEKL. Trimming removed 5 bases from V and 3 bases from J, with 11 bases in between. CDR3 length: 14 residues. The CDR3 nucleotides are TGCGCCAGCAGCTCTGTGGCAGGCTACAATGAGCAGTTCTTC. It translates to CASSSVAGYNEQFF.

The chain carries TRBV4-1 and TRBJ2-2; 7 nucleotides align to TRBD2. The germline gives CDR1 MGHRA, CDR2 YSYEKL. The CDR3 spans 16 residues. V lost 1 base to trimming and J lost 7 bases; unmatched junction nucleotides: 9. The chain's CDR3 is CASSQARGGVVGELFF. CDR3 in DNA: TGCGCCAGCAGCCAAGCGAGGGGAGGGGTGGTCGGGGAGCTGTTTTTT.

This chain joins TRBV6-1 and TRBJ2-7; no firm D call. Germline V gene lookup returns CDR1 MNHNS and CDR2 SASEGT. The CDR3 totals 15 residues. The V gene lost 5 bases and the J gene lost 3 bases, with 17 bases spanning the gap. The CDR3 coding sequence is TGTGCCAGCAGTCACCAGGCGGTCTTGGACTACGAGCAGTACTTC. It yields the protein CASSHQAVLDYEQYF.

Comment on this clone: A read error is the likely source, as a far larger clone sits one nucleotide away. The chain is built from TRBV10-3 and TRBJ1-2; D not certain. Trimming pared 9 bases from V and 4 bases from J, leaving 18 bases between. Per germline, CDR1 ENHRY and CDR2 SYGVKD. CDR3 length: 14 amino acids. The CDR3 DNA is TGTGCCATAGGGAACCAAGGGTTTGCCTATGGCTACACCTTC. Encoded protein: CAIGNQGFAYGYTF.

The chain couples TRBV15 to TRBJ2-1; the match to TRBD2 covers 14 bases. Germline V gives CDR1 LNHNV, CDR2 YYDKDF (reference sequence). This CDR3 region has 16 residues. Losses at the gene ends were 1 base for V and 6 bases for J; bases not matched to a gene: 2. CDR3 nucleotides: TGTGCCACCAGCAGAGGAGGGACTAGCGGGAGCAATGAGCAGTTCTTC. Encoded protein: CATSRGGTSGSNEQFF.

This clone was counted a single time. The sample holds other DNA sequences that translate to the same CDR3. This chain links TRBV9 with TRBJ2-1; TRBD2 matches 11 bases. The trim removed 2 bases at V and 4 bases at J, leaving 2 bases unmatched. Germline lookup yields CDR1 SGDLS and CDR2 YYNGEE. This CDR3 has 15 residues. The CDR3: CASSVGTSGYNEQFF. CDR3 sequence (DNA): TGTGCCAGCAGCGTGGGGACTAGCGGATACAATGAGCAGTTCTTC.

This clone has just a few counts. V usage is TRBV29-1 and J usage is TRBJ2-3, with a weak D call TRBD2 (5 bases). The germline gives CDR1 SQVTM, CDR2 ANQGSEA. V dropped 4 bases and J dropped 5 bases, with 7 bases sitting between them. This CDR3 contains 11 residues. The CDR3 region is CSVAGKDTQYF. In DNA, the CDR3 is TGCAGCGTTGCCGGGAAAGATACGCAGTATTTT.

CDR3 protein: CASNKQGVSNQPQHF. The CDR3 DNA is TGTGCCAGCAACAAACAGGGTGTAAGCAATCAGCCCCAGCATTTT. The rearrangement uses TRBV28 and TRBJ1-5; D is perhaps TRBD1 (6 bases). Trimming took 7 bases from V and 1 from J, leaving 14 bases between them. CDR1 and CDR2 (germline): MDHEN, SYDVKM. The CDR3 totals 15 residues.

About this clone itself: A far larger clone is off by one base, so a read error is likely. The same CDR3 is also encoded by other DNA sequences in this sample. The gene calls are TRBV5-4 and TRBJ2-2; D possibly corresponds to TRBD2 (5 bases). The CDR3 covers 16 residues. CDR1 is SGHNT and CDR2 is YYREEE in the germline V gene (reference sequence). The CDR3 protein is CASSLDARRSTGELFF. The CDR3 nucleotides are TGTGCCAGTAGCTTGGACGCTAGGAGGAGCACCGGGGAGCTGTTTTTT.

Details on this clone: Since a far larger clone is one base different, this is likely a read error. The chain is built from TRBV30 and TRBJ2-7; perhaps D is TRBD1 or TRBD2 (6 bases each). CDR1 is GTSNPN and CDR2 is SVGIG in the germline V gene (reference sequence). The CDR3 extends over 12 amino acids. The DNA for the CDR3 is TGTGCCCGGAGTGGGGGGCGTTACGAGCAGTACTTC. Protein: CARSGGRYEQYF.

The rearrangement links TRBV7-3 to TRBJ2-7; TRBD2 matches at 8 bases. The CDR3 covers 15 residues. The trim removed 6 bases at V and 0 bases at J, leaving 7 bases unmatched. Per the germline V gene, CDR1 is SGHTA and CDR2 is FQGTGA. CDR3 sequence: CASSDVTSGSYEQYF. The DNA for the CDR3 is TGTGCCAGCAGTGACGTCACTAGCGGCTCCTACGAGCAGTACTTC.

This clone was seen a handful of times. The chain couples TRBV7-2 to TRBJ2-5, with 8 bases aligning to TRBD1. Gene TRBJ2-7 matches the end of the DNA better, so the J call may be wrong. This CDR3 contains 16 residues. Germline lookup yields CDR1 SGHTA and CDR2 FQGNSA. Written as DNA, the CDR3 is TGTGCCAGCAGCTTAGAGATCGGACAGGGCTCCTACGAGCAGTACTTC. Translating it yields CASSLEIGQGSYEQYF.

The rearrangement links TRBV5-1 to TRBJ1-4, with a tentative D call TRBD1 (6 bases). With 4 bases removed from V and 8 bases from J, the gap between germline ends came to 12 bases. The germline V gene has CDR1 SGHRS and CDR2 YFSETQ. The CDR3 is 13 residues long. The CDR3 DNA reads TGCGCCAGCAGCGAACAGGGTGGGGAAAAACTGTTTTTT. Protein sequence: CASSEQGGEKLFF.

The chain recombines TRBV19 with TRBJ2-7; TRBD2 matches 10 bases. CDR3 length: 14 residues. With V trimmed by 6 bases and J by 4 bases, 6 bases remained unmatched. Germline values: CDR1 LNHDA, CDR2 SQIVND (reference sequence). CDR3 loop: CASSPTSGLYEQYF. The CDR3 DNA sequence: TGTGCCAGTAGCCCGACTAGCGGGTTATACGAGCAGTACTTC.

Note on this clone: With only one base between it and a far larger clone, this is likely a read error. The rearrangement joins TRBV6-5 to TRBJ2-7; D may be TRBD2 (5 bases). CDR1 MNHEY and CDR2 SVGAGI come from the germline V gene. The CDR3 is made up of 15 amino acids. V was trimmed by 6 bases and J by 2 bases, leaving 17 bases between them. In DNA, the CDR3 is TGTGCCAGCAGCGTCTCTACGGACTCACCCTACGAGCAGTACTTC. Protein product: CASSVSTDSPYEQYF.

CDR3 sequence: CASSLAGVTETQYF. The CDR3 region has the DNA TGTGCCAGCAGCTTAGCAGGGGTTACAGAGACCCAGTACTTC. This rearrangement joins TRBV7-9 to TRBJ2-5; D might be TRBD1 (5 bases). Germline CDR1 SEHNR, CDR2 FQNEAQ (reference sequence). V shed 0 bases and J shed 4 bases, with 9 bases lying between them. The CDR3 totals 14 residues.

The CDR3 bases are TGTGCCAGCAGCGTAAACCCCCAAGAGACCCAGTACTTC. It codes for CASSVNPQETQYF. This chain connects TRBV9 to TRBJ2-5, with D hard to call. V lost 1 base and J 1 base, leaving 5 bases between the germline ends. This CDR3 region has 13 residues. The germline CDR1 and CDR2 sequences are SGDLS and YYNGEE. The full variable domain, rest sourced from reference TRBV9 and TRBJ2-5, is DSGVTQTPKHLITATGQRVTLRCSPRSGDLSVYWYQQSLDQGLQFLIQYYNGEERAKGNILERFSAQQFPDLHSELNLSSLELGDSALYFCASSVNPQETQYFGPGTRLLVL.

A word on this clone: A read error is likely here: a far larger clone is one base away. The CDR3 coding sequence is TGCGCCAGCAGCCAGACTAGCCTCGGCACCAGGGAGCTGTTTTTT. Its protein product is CASSQTSLGTRELFF. The genes are TRBV5-1 and TRBJ2-2; 7 positions agree with TRBD2. This CDR3 comprises 15 residues. CDR1 is SGHRS, CDR2 YFSETQ, per germline.

This clone was seen a single time. The chain joins TRBV11-2 to TRBJ2-7; D could derive from TRBD1 or TRBD2 (5 bases each). Trimming pared 5 bases from V and 3 bases from J, leaving 17 bases between. The CDR3 runs to 15 residues. The V gene's germline CDR1 is SGHAT and CDR2 FQNNGV. This CDR3 reads CASSPAGGVSYEQYF. The CDR3, as DNA: TGTGCCAGCAGCCCCGCTGGGGGAGTAAGCTACGAGCAGTACTTC.

On this clone itself: This sequence is one base from a far larger clone and is likely a read error. The chain's CDR3 is CAISEAVSGNTIYF. The CDR3 DNA follows: TGTGCCATCAGTGAGGCAGTGTCTGGAAACACCATATATTTT. The chain has TRBV10-3 and TRBJ1-3; no clear D gene. Germline CDR1 is ENHRY and CDR2 is SYGVKD. V was trimmed by 2 bases and J by 1 base, leaving 6 bases between them. CDR3 length: 14 amino acids.